These 27 T cell receptor beta chains share one sample of origin, sequenced in a study of human T cells and chemical hapten exposure. TCRdb reprocessed the RACE reads with MiXCR, giving one entry per CDR3 protein. Of approximately 350,000 distinct CDR3 sequences listed, roughly 6.3% are singletons. Specified time point: patch test 2, 6 weeks after DPC sensitization. Documented treatment: therapeutic diphenylcyclopropenone sensitization with weekly scalp DPC. The sample in question was whole blood, obtained in connection with sensitization to the hapten diphenylcyclopropenone (DPC). Every receptor here comes from a woman between 18 and 29 years old with alopecia areata. Some clones in this sample may be carry-over from other donors' samples.

This clonotype was seen repeatedly, ten times or more. The rearrangement uses TRBV27 and TRBJ1-6; D call uncertain. Germline loops: CDR1 MNHEY, CDR2 SMNVEV (reference sequence). CDR3 size: 14 residues. Trimming cost V 3 bases and J 10 bases, with 13 bases left between them. The CDR3 region has the DNA TGTGCCAGCAGTTTGCTAGGGTCGCGGTCACCCCTCCACTTT. This translates into CASSLLGSRSPLHF.

This clonotype was observed at least ten times. The gene calls are TRBV29-1 and TRBJ1-5; 9 bases fit TRBD1. V shed 5 bases and J 7 bases; nucleotides not matched to a gene: 9. Germline CDR1 reads SQVTM; CDR2 reads ANQGSEA. This CDR3 has 14 residues. CDR3 nucleotide sequence: TGCAGCGTTCCCGGGACAGGGAAGGGCCAGCCCCAGCATTTT. Its protein is CSVPGTGKGQPQHF.

On this clonotype itself: Germline is not matched at one junction end, which may reflect a read error. The genes are TRBV6-5 and TRBJ1-4; maybe TRBD1 (5 bases). Germline lookup yields CDR1 MNHEY and CDR2 SVGAGI. The CDR3 spans 18 residues. CDR3 nucleotides: TGTGCCAGCAGTCACTCACAGGACAAGCCCCGCTGGGATGAAAAACTGTTTTTT. This sequence encodes CASSHSQDKPRWDEKLFF.

This clonotype was counted ten times or more. The chain carries TRBV6-5 and TRBJ1-5; 9 bases are a match to TRBD1. The CDR3 is 17 amino acids. After removal of 0 bases from V and 2 bases from J, the junction contained 5 bases not matched to a gene. Germline CDR1 MNHEY, CDR2 SVGAGI. The CDR3 sequence is CASSYSTGGEGNQPQHF. DNA for the CDR3: TGTGCCAGCAGTTACTCGACAGGGGGGGAGGGCAATCAGCCCCAGCATTTT.

V and J are TRBV12-3 or TRBV12-4 and TRBJ2-3, with TRBD1 matching over 8 bases. The CDR3 is made up of 15 amino acids. After removal of 6 bases from V and 2 bases from J, the junction contained 7 bases not matched to a gene. CDR3 sequence (DNA): TGTGCCAGCAGAGACAGGGGCTCAATCACAGATACGCAGTATTTT. The encoded protein is CASRDRGSITDTQYF.

This clonotype was recorded many times. The chain recombines TRBV6-1 with TRBJ1-5; D unresolved. The CDR3 contains 13 residues. Trimming shortened V by 2 bases and J by 5 bases, and 7 bases separated the two germline ends. Germline CDR1 reads MNHNS; CDR2 reads SASEGT. The CDR3 nucleotides read TGTGCCAGCAGTGAAACCCCTTATCAGCCCCAGCATTTT. It codes for CASSETPYQPQHF.

The CDR3, as DNA: TGTGCCAGCAGATGGTTGGGGGGCCCCGATCAGCCCCAGCATTTT. Amino acids: CASRWLGGPDQPQHF. J is TRBJ1-5 and V is TRBV6-6, with a weak D call TRBD1 (6 bases). The CDR3 contains 15 residues. CDR1 and CDR2 (germline): MNHNY, SVGAGI (reference sequence). V lost 6 bases and J 5 bases, leaving 17 bases between the germline ends.

The V call is TRBV5-1, the J call TRBJ1-1; D ambiguous. The V end lost 0 bases, the J end lost 3 bases, and 12 bases lay between the germline ends. This CDR3 comprises 15 residues. Germline lookup yields CDR1 SGHRS and CDR2 YFSETQ. For the CDR3, the DNA is TGCGCCAGCAGCTTGGTGTCAGGTTGGCACACTGAAGCTTTCTTT. Encoded protein: CASSLVSGWHTEAFF.

The CDR3 is CSGLGGITDTQYF. For the CDR3, the DNA is TGCAGCGGGCTTGGTGGAATCACAGATACGCAGTATTTT. The chain employs TRBV29-1 and TRBJ2-3; no reliable D call. Per the germline V gene, CDR1 is SQVTM and CDR2 is ANQGSEA. Trimming took 7 bases from V and 2 from J, leaving 13 bases between them. The CDR3 is 13 residues long.

This clonotype was seen many times. The rearrangement joins TRBV4-3 to TRBJ1-4; D is ambiguous. Trimming shortened V by 0 bases and J by 0 bases, and 5 bases separated the two germline ends. The CDR3 is 15 residues long. In germline, CDR1 is LGHNA, CDR2 YSLEER. The CDR3 loop is CASSQEDATNEKLFF. The DNA of the CDR3 is TGCGCCAGCAGCCAAGAAGATGCAACTAATGAAAAACTGTTTTTT.

This clonotype was detected many times. The V and J genes are TRBV29-1 and TRBJ1-1; 9 bases map to TRBD1. V shed 4 bases, J shed 2 bases, and the junction held 5 bases outside the gene matches. The CDR3 length is 14 residues. The V gene's germline CDR1 is SQVTM and CDR2 ANQGSEA. The CDR3 is CSVVPGQGNTEAFF. The CDR3 region has the DNA TGCAGCGTTGTCCCGGGACAGGGTAACACTGAAGCTTTCTTT.

This clonotype occurred many times. V is TRBV7-9 and J is TRBJ1-3; D uncertain. Looked up from germline, CDR1 is SEHNR and CDR2 is FQNEAQ (reference sequence). The germline V and J ends were trimmed by 6 bases and 2 bases, with 5 bases remaining between them. The CDR3 sequence is 12 residues long. As DNA, the CDR3 is TGTGCCAGCAGTTTACCTGGAAACACCATATATTTT. Protein: CASSLPGNTIYF.

This clonotype was seen ten or more times. V and J are TRBV7-8 and TRBJ1-1, with D uncertain. This CDR3 is 15 amino acids long. CDR1 is SGHVS, CDR2 FQNEAQ, per germline. The V end lost 2 bases, the J end lost 4 bases, and 14 bases lay between the germline ends. The CDR3 DNA reads TGTGCCAGCAGCTTATTGGGGTTAGGAGGCACTGAAGCTTTCTTT. Encoded protein: CASSLLGLGGTEAFF.

This clonotype was seen ten or more times. The rearrangement joins TRBV20-1 to TRBJ2-3; 8 nucleotides match TRBD2. CDR1 DFQATT and CDR2 SNEGSKA come from the germline V gene (reference sequence). CDR3 length: 15 residues. V lost 3 bases to trimming and J lost 5 bases; unmatched junction nucleotides: 10. This CDR3 reads CSASWRGAIGDTQYF. The CDR3, as DNA: TGCAGTGCTAGTTGGCGGGGGGCCATTGGAGATACGCAGTATTTT.

This clonotype appeared a few times. This rearrangement joins TRBV20-1 to TRBJ2-5; 8 nucleotides agree with TRBD2. The V gene's germline CDR1 is DFQATT and CDR2 SNEGSKA (reference sequence). This CDR3 has 15 amino acids. V was pared by 5 bases and J by 5 bases, with 13 bases of the junction left unmatched. CDR3 sequence reads: CSAQTSAKFGETQYF. The CDR3 coding sequence is TGCAGTGCTCAGACTAGCGCCAAGTTCGGGGAGACCCAGTACTTC.

V and J are TRBV18 and TRBJ2-6; 8 nucleotides agree with TRBD1. The CDR3 covers 20 residues. Germline V CDR1 and CDR2: KGHSH, LQKENI. V gave up 2 bases and J gave up 1 base; unmatched junction bases: 13. This chain's CDR3 is CASSPVVRGQVVSGANVLTF. Written as DNA, the CDR3 is TGTGCCAGCTCACCAGTAGTACGGGGACAGGTTGTTTCTGGGGCCAACGTCCTGACTTTC.

This clonotype has a count of ten or more. CDR3 in DNA: TGCAGCGTTGAATTTAAGCAGTCCTACACCTTC. It translates to CSVEFKQSYTF. This chain connects TRBV29-1 to TRBJ1-2, with D uncertain. The ends were cut back, 2 bases at V and 10 bases at J, with 11 bases in the middle. The CDR3 extends over 11 amino acids. The germline gives CDR1 SQVTM, CDR2 ANQGSEA.

This clonotype appeared many times. V and J are TRBV3-1 and TRBJ1-2; TRBD1 matches 7 bases. V lost 4 bases and J lost 3; bases outside the gene matches: 8. Germline values: CDR1 LGHDT, CDR2 YNNKEL (reference sequence). The CDR3 length is 15 residues. DNA of the CDR3: TGTGCCAGCAGCCCAACAGAGGGGGCAGACTATGGCTACACCTTC. It encodes CASSPTEGADYGYTF.

The J gene is TRBJ2-1, the V gene TRBV5-4; TRBD1 aligns across 10 bases. The CDR3 sequence is 16 residues long. The V and J ends lost 1 base and 6 bases, in that order; junction bases with no gene match: 7. Looked up from germline, CDR1 is SGHNT and CDR2 is YYREEE (reference sequence). CDR3 amino acids: CASSLKTGGVSNEQFF. DNA for the CDR3: TGTGCCAGCAGCTTGAAGACAGGGGGCGTGAGCAATGAGCAGTTCTTC.

The chain uses TRBV7-9 and TRBJ1-5; D is unclear. V gave up 5 bases and J gave up 2 bases, with 13 bases separating them. The CDR3 consists of 15 residues. From germline, CDR1 is SEHNR and CDR2 FQNEAQ (reference sequence). This CDR3 reads CASSRAGEGNQPQHF. CDR3 nucleotide sequence: TGTGCCAGCAGCCGTGCGGGCGAGGGCAATCAGCCCCAGCATTTT.

The chain couples TRBV6-2 or TRBV6-3 to TRBJ2-5; D perhaps matches TRBD1 (5 bases). CDR1 is MNHEY, CDR2 SVGEGT, per germline. Trimming shortened V by 7 bases and J by 2 bases, and 14 bases separated the two germline ends. The CDR3 loop spans 14 amino acids. The CDR3 DNA reads TGTGCCAGCACCCCGGACACCACACAAGAGACCCAGTACTTC. This encodes CASTPDTTQETQYF.

In its sample, this clonotype was seen a few times. This chain links TRBV20-1 with TRBJ2-3; 10 nucleotides line up with TRBD2. With 6 bases clipped from V and 3 bases from J, the junction kept 9 bases outside the gene matches. The CDR3 has 15 amino acids. Germline-derived CDR1 and CDR2 are DFQATT and SNEGSKA (reference sequence). The CDR3 loop is CSADTSGEGTDTQYF. Written as DNA, the CDR3 is TGCAGTGCCGATACTAGCGGGGAGGGAACAGATACGCAGTATTTT.

This clonotype was detected ten times or more. This chain's CDR3 is CASSLQGLGEKLFF. CDR3 nucleotides: TGTGCCAGCAGTCTCCAGGGTTTGGGTGAAAAACTGTTTTTT. The chain carries TRBV12-3 or TRBV12-4 and TRBJ1-4; tentatively, D is TRBD1 (5 bases). V lost 5 bases to trimming and J lost 7 bases, with 14 bases between them. This CDR3 is 14 amino acids long.

The chain employs TRBV15 and TRBJ2-3; perhaps TRBD1 as D (6 bases). V was pared by 3 bases and J by 4 bases, with 17 bases between. Germline V gives CDR1 LNHNV, CDR2 YYDKDF (reference sequence). The CDR3 totals 16 residues. CDR3 amino acids: CATSRQPGEKSDTQYF. The CDR3 DNA is TGTGCCACCAGCAGGCAGCCAGGGGAGAAGTCAGATACGCAGTATTTT. Combining the CDR3 with reference TRBV15 and TRBJ2-3 gives the whole variable domain DAMVIQNPRYQVTQFGKPVTLSCSQTLNHNVMYWYQQKSSQAPKLLFHYYDKDFNNEADTPDNFQSRRPNTSFCFLDIRSPGLGDTAMYLCATSRQPGEKSDTQYFGPGTRLTVL.

This clonotype was counted a few times. The chain has TRBV7-3 and TRBJ2-2; D gene ambiguous. The germline V and J ends were trimmed by 3 bases and 0 bases, with 20 bases remaining between them. The CDR3 totals 19 residues. Germline V gene data show CDR1 as SGHTA and CDR2 as FQGTGA. The CDR3 protein is CASSFWCITPHANTGELFF. CDR3 DNA: TGTGCCAGCAGCTTTTGGTGCATAACCCCCCACGCGAACACCGGGGAGCTGTTTTTT. Filled out from reference TRBV7-3 and TRBJ2-2, the complete variable domain reads GAGVSQTPSNKVTEKGKYVELRCDPISGHTALYWYRQSLGQGPEFLIYFQGTGAADDSGLPNDRFFAVRPEGSVSTLKIQRTERGDSAVYLCASSFWCITPHANTGELFFGEGSRLTVL.

The chain employs TRBV12-3 or TRBV12-4 and TRBJ1-6; TRBD1 aligns across 8 bases. The ends lost 5 bases at V and 7 bases at J; junction bases unmatched: 7. The CDR3 runs to 15 residues. The CDR3 here is CASSRGQVLNSPLHF. For the CDR3, the DNA is TGTGCCAGCAGTAGGGGACAGGTTTTGAATTCACCCCTCCACTTT.

This clonotype has ten or more counts. This sequence joins TRBV14 and TRBJ2-3, with 10 bases lining up with TRBD2. Germline assignment: CDR1 SGHDN and CDR2 FVKESK. The CDR3 has 16 residues. V trimming: 3 bases; J trimming: 2 bases; junction bases outside the gene matches: 5. The chain's CDR3 is CASSHELAGSTDTQYF. CDR3 in DNA: TGTGCCAGCAGCCACGAACTAGCGGGGTCCACAGATACGCAGTATTTT.